Sequencing of this T cell receptor beta chain was carried out in a study of T cell responses to AZD1222 COVID-19 vaccine. Study results and limitations: Spike-wide vaccine-associated CD4 TCRs dominated at 160-218 and 743-854.

As to this clone: Its specificity is not known.

The repertoire was sequenced with immunoSEQ multiplex PCR; TCRdb's copy has only in-frame clones and lacks some. Here the sample spans 95,000 to 130,000 clones, 70% to 90% being singletons. Germline V CDR1 and CDR2: LNHDA, SQIVND (reference sequence). The CDR3 spans 14 residues. The trim removed 5 bases at V and 3 bases at J, leaving 3 bases unmatched. The V and J genes are TRBV19 and TRBJ1-4, with 7 bases that match TRBD1. The input for sequencing was peripheral blood, taken on day 0 of AZD1222 vaccination. This receptor was obtained from an adult in good health. CDR3 sequence: CASSRGQSNEKLFF. The CDR3 coding sequence is TGTGCCAGTAGTCGGGGACAGTCTAATGAAAAACTGTTTTTT.